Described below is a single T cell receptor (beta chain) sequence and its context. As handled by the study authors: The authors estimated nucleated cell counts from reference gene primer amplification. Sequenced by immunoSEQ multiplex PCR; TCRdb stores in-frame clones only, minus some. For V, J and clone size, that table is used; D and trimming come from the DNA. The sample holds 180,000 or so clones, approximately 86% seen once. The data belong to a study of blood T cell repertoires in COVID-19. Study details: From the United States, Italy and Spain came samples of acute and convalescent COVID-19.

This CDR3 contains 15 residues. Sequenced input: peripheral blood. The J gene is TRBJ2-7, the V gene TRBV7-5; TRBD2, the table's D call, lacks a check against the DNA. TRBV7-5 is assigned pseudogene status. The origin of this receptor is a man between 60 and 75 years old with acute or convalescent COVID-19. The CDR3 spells CARSFSSGLAGEQYF. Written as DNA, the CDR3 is TGTGCCAGAAGCTTTAGCTCGGGACTAGCGGGAGAGCAGTACTTC.